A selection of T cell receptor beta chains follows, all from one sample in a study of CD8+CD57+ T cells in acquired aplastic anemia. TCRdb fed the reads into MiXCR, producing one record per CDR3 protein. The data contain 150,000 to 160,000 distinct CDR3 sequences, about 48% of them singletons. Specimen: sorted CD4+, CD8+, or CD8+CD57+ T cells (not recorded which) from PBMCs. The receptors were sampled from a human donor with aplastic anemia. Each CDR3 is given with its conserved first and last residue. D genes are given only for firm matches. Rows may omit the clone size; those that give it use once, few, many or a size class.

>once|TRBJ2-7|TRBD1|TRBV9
CASSVVETGEQYF
TGTGCCAGCAGCGTAGTAGAGACAGGGGAGCAGTACTTC
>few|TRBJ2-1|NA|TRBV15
CATSRVPSRRSYNEQFF
TGTGCCACCAGCAGAGTCCCTAGCCGAAGGTCCTACAATGAGCAGTTCTTC
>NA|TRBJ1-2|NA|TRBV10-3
CAIGGGRFRGYTF
TGTGCCATCGGGGGGGGACGCTTTAGGGGCTACACCTTC
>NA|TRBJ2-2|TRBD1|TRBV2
CARRDRGVTGELFF
TGTGCCAGGAGGGACAGAGGAGTTACCGGGGAGCTGTTTTTT
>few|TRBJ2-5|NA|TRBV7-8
CASSLVAAQEAQYF
TGTGCCAGCAGCTTAGTGGCAGCACAAGAGGCCCAGTACTTC
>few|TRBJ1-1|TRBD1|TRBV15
CATSREQGARGTEAFF
TGTGCCACCAGCAGAGAACAGGGGGCGAGGGGGACTGAAGCTTTCTTT
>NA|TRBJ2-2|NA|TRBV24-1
CATSTRVDTGELFF
TGTGCCACCAGCACCAGGGTCGACACCGGGGAGCTGTTTTTT
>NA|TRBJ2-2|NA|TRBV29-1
CSVDEQDTGELFF
TGCAGCGTTGATGAACAGGATACCGGGGAGCTGTTTTTT
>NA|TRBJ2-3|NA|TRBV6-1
CASSDPGEADTQYF
TGTGCCAGCAGTGACCCAGGGGAGGCAGATACGCAGTATTTT
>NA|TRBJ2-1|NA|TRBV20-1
CSATSGGLSDEQFF
TGCAGTGCCACTAGTGGGGGGCTGAGCGATGAGCAGTTCTTC
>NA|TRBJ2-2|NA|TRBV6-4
CASSVSRANLLGKNTGELFF
TGTGCCAGCAGTGTCTCCAGGGCGAACCTCTTGGGGAAGAACACCGGGGAGCTGTTTTTT
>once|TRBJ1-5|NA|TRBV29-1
CSVVTTGNQPQHF
TGCAGCGTTGTAACCACTGGCAATCAGCCCCAGCATTTT
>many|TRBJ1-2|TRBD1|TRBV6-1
CASGTTGEWGYTF
TGTGCCAGCGGAACAACAGGGGAGTGGGGCTACACCTTC
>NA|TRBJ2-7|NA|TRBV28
CASSLGGRVGEQYF
TGTGCCAGCAGTTTAGGAGGCAGGGTTGGCGAGCAGTACTTC
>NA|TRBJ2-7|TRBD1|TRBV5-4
CASSPAKSGQAREQYF
TGTGCCAGCAGCCCGGCCAAGTCGGGACAGGCGAGAGAGCAGTACTTC